This paragraph reports one TCR beta chain. Other DNA variants within this sample encode the same CDR3. This sample is part of a study of blood T cell repertoires in COVID-19. Looking at the study overall: Sites in the United States, Italy and Spain provided acute and convalescent COVID-19 samples. Sources were T cells, B-cell-depleted T cells, or PBMCs; the material itself was cDNA or gDNA.

Those who participated ranged in age from about 18 to 89 years and resided in about two dozen US areas. Each recovered donor of Cohort 3 presented with two negative PCRs, clearance, or symptom resolution. The data were produced by immunoSEQ multiplex PCR, yet TCRdb's version contains in-frame clones alone and is incomplete. Among 220,000 or so clones listed, less than 90% were seen once. This clonotype originated in a woman aged 40 to 55 who had recovered from COVID-19. Sequencing was done on a sample of PBMCs or T cells enriched from blood (not recorded which).

CDR3 sequence: CSATGGGELFF. The DNA for the CDR3 is TGCAGTGCTACAGGAGGGGGGGAGCTGTTTTTT. V and J are TRBV20-1 and TRBJ2-2; possible D gene TRBD2, 6 bases. This CDR3 has 11 amino acids. Germline CDR1 and CDR2: DFQATT and SNEGSKA (reference sequence). V lost 4 bases and J lost 8, with 8 bases in between.